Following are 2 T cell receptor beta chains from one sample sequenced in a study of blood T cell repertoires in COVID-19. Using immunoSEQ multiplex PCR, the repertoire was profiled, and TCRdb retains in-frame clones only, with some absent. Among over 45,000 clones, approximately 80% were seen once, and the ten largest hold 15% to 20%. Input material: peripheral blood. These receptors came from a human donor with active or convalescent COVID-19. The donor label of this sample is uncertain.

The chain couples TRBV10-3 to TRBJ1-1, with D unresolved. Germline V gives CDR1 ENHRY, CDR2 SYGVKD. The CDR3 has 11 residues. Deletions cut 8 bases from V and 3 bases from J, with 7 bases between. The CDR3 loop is CAIGRDTEAFF. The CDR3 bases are TGTGCCATCGGGAGAGACACTGAAGCTTTCTTT.

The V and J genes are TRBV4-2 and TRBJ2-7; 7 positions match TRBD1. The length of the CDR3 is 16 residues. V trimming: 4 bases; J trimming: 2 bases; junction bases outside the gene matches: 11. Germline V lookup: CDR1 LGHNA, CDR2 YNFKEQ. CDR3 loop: CASSPGSGTAPYEQYF. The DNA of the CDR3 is TGTGCCAGCAGCCCGGGTTCGGGGACAGCCCCCTACGAGCAGTACTTC.